This paragraph reports one T cell receptor beta chain. This sample was taken from a study of shared T cell receptors in the human thymus. The method was immunoSEQ multiplex PCR; TCRdb's version includes in-frame clones alone and lacks a portion of them. The sample contains 700,000 or so clones, approximately 85% of which appear only once. From germline, CDR1 is MRHNA and CDR2 SNTAGT. V gave up 7 bases and J gave up 3 bases; unmatched junction bases: 8. This CDR3 has 15 amino acids. This same sample was also part of a study on human thymus T cells. That work states: Resections from corrective heart surgery supplied the thymus tissue.

This receptor was obtained from a girl in the first two years of life with a congenital heart defect. The specimen sequenced was thymocytes. This sequence joins TRBV6-4 and TRBJ1-1, with 10 bases identical to TRBD1. The CDR3 spells CASTSGGTGDTEAFF. DNA for the CDR3: TGTGCCAGCACGTCCGGGGGGACAGGGGACACTGAAGCTTTCTTT.